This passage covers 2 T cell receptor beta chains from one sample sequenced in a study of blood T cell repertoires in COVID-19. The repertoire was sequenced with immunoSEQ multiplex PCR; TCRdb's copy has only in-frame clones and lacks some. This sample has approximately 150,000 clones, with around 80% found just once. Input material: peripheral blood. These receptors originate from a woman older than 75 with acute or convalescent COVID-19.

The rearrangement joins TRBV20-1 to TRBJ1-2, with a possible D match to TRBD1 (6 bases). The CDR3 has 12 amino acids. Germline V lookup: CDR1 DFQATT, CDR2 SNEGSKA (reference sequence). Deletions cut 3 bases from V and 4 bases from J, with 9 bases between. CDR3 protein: CSASPGVYGYTF. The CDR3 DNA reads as TGCAGTGCTAGTCCAGGGGTCTATGGCTACACCTTC.

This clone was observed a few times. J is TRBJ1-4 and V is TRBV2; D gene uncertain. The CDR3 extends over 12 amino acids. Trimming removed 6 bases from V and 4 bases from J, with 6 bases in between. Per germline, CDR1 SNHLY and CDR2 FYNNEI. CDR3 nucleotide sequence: TGTGCCAGCAGCGGGTATAATGAAAAACTGTTTTTT. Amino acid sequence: CASSGYNEKLFF.